These 14 T cell receptor beta chains share one sample of origin, sequenced in a study of cytomegalovirus exposure and HLA in healthy donors. 60 Vbeta and 13 Jbeta primers were used in PCR. TCRdb's table, derived via immunoSEQ multiplex PCR, lists solely in-frame clones and lacks some. The table lists some 150,000 clones, roughly 76% of them singletons. What was sequenced was PBMCs. The source is a woman aged 18-29 years in good health and CMV-seropositive.

The genes are TRBV27 and TRBJ1-1; TRBD1 aligns across 10 bases. Trimming at V came to 6 bases and at J to 7 bases, leaving 8 bases not matched to a gene. The CDR3 has 14 amino acids. Germline CDR1 MNHEY, CDR2 SMNVEV (reference sequence). The CDR3, as DNA: TGTGCCAGCAGCCCGACAGGGGGCCTAATTGAAGCTTTCTTT. It encodes CASSPTGGLIEAFF.

This clone was observed a handful of times. The chain joins TRBV7-6 to TRBJ2-2, with 7 bases that match TRBD2. V shed 1 base, J shed 1 base, and the junction held 3 bases outside the gene matches. This CDR3 spans 16 amino acids. Germline V gene lookup returns CDR1 SGHVS and CDR2 FNYEAQ. As DNA, the CDR3 is TGTGCCAGCAGCTTAGTAGGCGGGGGGAACACCGGGGAGCTGTTTTTT. Amino acid sequence: CASSLVGGGNTGELFF. Filled out from reference TRBV7-6 and TRBJ2-2, the complete variable domain reads GAGVSQSPRYKVTKRGQDVALRCDPISGHVSLYWYRQALGQGPEFLTYFNYEAQQDKSGLPNDRFSAERPEGSISTLTIQRTEQRDSAMYRCASSLVGGGNTGELFFGEGSRLTVL.

The chain combines TRBV10-1 with TRBJ1-6, with D tentatively TRBD1 (6 bases). With 5 bases removed from V and 9 bases from J, the gap between germline ends came to 17 bases. Germline V gives CDR1 WNHNN, CDR2 SYGVQD (reference sequence). This CDR3 has 15 amino acids. The CDR3 region has the DNA TGCGCCAGCAGTCCTTACAGGGAGTTGGGTTCACCCCTCCACTTT. Translating it yields CASSPYRELGSPLHF.

This clone has only one observation. In DNA, the CDR3 is TGTGCCAGCAGACCCACCCCGGAGTTCTATGGCTACACCTTC. Translated: CASRPTPEFYGYTF. This chain links TRBV6-1 with TRBJ1-2; D not resolved. Germline V gives CDR1 MNHNS, CDR2 SASEGT. Trimming left V 6 bases short and J 4 bases short, with 15 bases between. There are 14 residues in the CDR3.

The rearrangement links TRBV15 to TRBJ1-2, with D maybe TRBD1 (5 bases). This CDR3 has 12 amino acids. The germline V gene encodes CDR1 LNHNV and CDR2 YYDKDF (reference sequence). V lost 3 bases and J 6 bases, leaving 8 bases between the germline ends. The CDR3 loop is CATSSGGDGYTF. DNA of the CDR3: TGTGCCACCAGCAGTGGGGGGGATGGCTACACCTTC.

The chain recombines TRBV6-5 with TRBJ1-1, with D perhaps matching TRBD1 (5 bases). The CDR3 has 12 amino acids. Germline lookup yields CDR1 MNHEY and CDR2 SVGAGI. Trimming cost V 2 bases and J 8 bases, with 9 bases left between them. CDR3 amino acids: CASSYGRGEAFF. In DNA form, the CDR3 reads TGTGCCAGCAGTTACGGCCGGGGGGAAGCTTTCTTT.

This chain connects TRBV4-1 to TRBJ1-1; the D is unclear. Germline-derived CDR1 and CDR2 are MGHRA and YSYEKL. This CDR3 has 13 residues. The V end was cut by 1 base, the J end by 7 bases, with 10 bases between. Here the CDR3 reads CASSQVNRDEAFF. CDR3 sequence (DNA): TGCGCCAGCAGCCAAGTAAACAGAGATGAAGCTTTCTTT.

The J gene is TRBJ2-3, the V gene TRBV5-4, with TRBD2 matching 9 bases. With V trimmed by 4 bases and J by 5 bases, 5 bases remained unmatched. The CDR3 consists of 14 residues. Germline V gene data show CDR1 as SGHNT and CDR2 as YYREEE (reference sequence). This CDR3 is CASSLSGGGDTQYF. CDR3 bases: TGTGCCAGCAGCCTTAGCGGGGGAGGAGATACGCAGTATTTT. Supplemented by reference TRBV5-4 and TRBJ2-3, the full variable domain reads ETGVTQSPTHLIKTRGQQVTLRCSSQSGHNTVSWYQQALGQGPQFIFQYYREEENGRGNFPPRFSGLQFPNYSSELNVNALELDDSALYLCASSLSGGGDTQYFGPGTRLTVL.

The V gene is TRBV19, the J gene TRBJ1-1; 10 bases are a match to TRBD1. The V gene end was trimmed by 9 bases and the J gene end by 3 bases; junction bases not matched to a gene: 4. The CDR3 has 13 residues. Germline CDR1 and CDR2: LNHDA and SQIVND (reference sequence). The CDR3 nucleotides are TGTGCCAGCTGGACAGGGGGGGACACTGAAGCTTTCTTT. Translating it yields CASWTGGDTEAFF.

The genes are TRBV25-1 and TRBJ2-3; tentative D call: TRBD2 (5 bases). The CDR3 runs to 15 residues. V was cut by 5 bases and J by 5 bases, with 17 bases left in between. CDR1 is MGHDK, CDR2 SYGVNS, per germline. Here the CDR3 reads CASSLRVPSGDTQYF. The CDR3 DNA reads TGTGCCAGCAGTTTGCGGGTCCCCTCGGGAGATACGCAGTATTTT.

This chain connects TRBV6-1 to TRBJ2-3; TRBD2 might be the D (5 bases). Trimming cost V 7 bases and J 0 bases, with 11 bases left between them. The CDR3 spans 14 residues. Germline loops: CDR1 MNHNS, CDR2 SASEGT. CDR3 sequence: CASKGLESTDTQYF. CDR3 nucleotide sequence: TGTGCCAGCAAAGGACTTGAGAGCACAGATACGCAGTATTTT.

J is TRBJ2-1 and V is TRBV7-3, with D perhaps TRBD2 (7 bases). V lost 0 bases to trimming and J lost 7 bases, with 16 bases between them. CDR3 length: 16 residues. Germline lookup yields CDR1 SGHTA and CDR2 FQGTGA. Here the CDR3 DNA reads TGTGCCAGCAGCTTAACTTCCGGGGGGCTAAGGAATGAGCAGTTCTTC. Encoded protein: CASSLTSGGLRNEQFF.

This chain joins TRBV27 and TRBJ1-5; D is uncertain. Germline V gene lookup returns CDR1 MNHEY and CDR2 SMNVEV (reference sequence). The ends were cut back, 2 bases at V and 4 bases at J, with 12 bases in the middle. The CDR3 is 15 residues long. CDR3 protein: CASSLVGQFNQPQHF. The CDR3 bases are TGTGCCAGCAGTTTAGTTGGCCAGTTTAATCAGCCCCAGCATTTT.

The rearrangement uses TRBV6-5 and TRBJ2-7; 7 bases fit TRBD1. Germline assignment: CDR1 MNHEY and CDR2 SVGAGI. After removal of 0 bases from V and 8 bases from J, the junction contained 7 bases not matched to a gene. The CDR3 is 14 residues long. DNA for the CDR3: TGTGCCAGCAGTTACTCGGGGGAGACAGGGAAGCAGTACTTC. The encoded protein is CASSYSGETGKQYF.